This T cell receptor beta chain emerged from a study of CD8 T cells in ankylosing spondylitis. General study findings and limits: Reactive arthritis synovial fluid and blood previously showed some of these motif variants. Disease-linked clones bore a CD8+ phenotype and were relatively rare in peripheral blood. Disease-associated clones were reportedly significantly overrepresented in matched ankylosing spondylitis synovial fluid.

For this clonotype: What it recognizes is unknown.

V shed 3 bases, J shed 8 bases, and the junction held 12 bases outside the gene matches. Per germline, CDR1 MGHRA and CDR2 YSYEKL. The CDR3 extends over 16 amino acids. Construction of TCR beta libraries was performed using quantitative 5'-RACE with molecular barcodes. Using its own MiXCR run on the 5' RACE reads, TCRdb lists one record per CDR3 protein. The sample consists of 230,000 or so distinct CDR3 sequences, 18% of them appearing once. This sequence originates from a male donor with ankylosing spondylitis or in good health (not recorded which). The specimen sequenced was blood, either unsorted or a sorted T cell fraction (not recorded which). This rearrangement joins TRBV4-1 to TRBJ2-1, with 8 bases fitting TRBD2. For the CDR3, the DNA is TGCGCCAGCAGCCACGGGTGCGGGAGGCTACGCGATGAGCAGTTCTTC. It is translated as CASSHGCGRLRDEQFF.